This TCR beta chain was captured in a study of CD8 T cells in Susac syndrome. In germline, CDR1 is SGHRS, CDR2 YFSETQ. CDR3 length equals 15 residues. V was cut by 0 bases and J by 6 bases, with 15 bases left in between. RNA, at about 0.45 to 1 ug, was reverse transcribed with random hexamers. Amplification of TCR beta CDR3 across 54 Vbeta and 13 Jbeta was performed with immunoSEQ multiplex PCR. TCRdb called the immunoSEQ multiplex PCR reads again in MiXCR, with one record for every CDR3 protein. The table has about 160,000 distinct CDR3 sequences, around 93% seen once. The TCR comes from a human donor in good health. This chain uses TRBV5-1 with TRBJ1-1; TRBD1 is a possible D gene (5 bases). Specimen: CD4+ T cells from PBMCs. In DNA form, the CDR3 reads TGCGCCAGCAGCTTGGAGAGGGTGGGGGATGCTGAAGCTTTCTTT. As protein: CASSLERVGDAEAFF.